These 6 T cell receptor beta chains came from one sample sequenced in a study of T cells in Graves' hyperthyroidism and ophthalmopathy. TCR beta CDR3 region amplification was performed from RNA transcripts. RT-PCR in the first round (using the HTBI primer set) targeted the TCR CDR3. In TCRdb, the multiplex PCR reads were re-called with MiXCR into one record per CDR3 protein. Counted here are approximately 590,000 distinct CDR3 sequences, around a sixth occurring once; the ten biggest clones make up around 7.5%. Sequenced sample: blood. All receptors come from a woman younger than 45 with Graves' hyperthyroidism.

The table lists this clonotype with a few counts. The CDR3 nucleotides are TGTGCCAGCAGTTACACCTCGGGCCAGCCCCAGCATTTT. Its translation is CASSYTSGQPQHF. The V call is TRBV6-5, the J call TRBJ1-5; D uncertain. In germline, CDR1 is MNHEY, CDR2 SVGAGI. V was clipped by 2 bases and J by 7 bases, with 9 bases between them. The CDR3 totals 13 residues.

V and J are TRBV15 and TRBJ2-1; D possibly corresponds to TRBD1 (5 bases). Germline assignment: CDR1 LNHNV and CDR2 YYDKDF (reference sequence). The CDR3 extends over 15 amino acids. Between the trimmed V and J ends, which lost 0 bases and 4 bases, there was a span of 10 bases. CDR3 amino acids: CATSRDPGAYNEQFF. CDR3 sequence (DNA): TGTGCCACCAGCAGAGATCCTGGGGCGTACAATGAGCAGTTCTTC.

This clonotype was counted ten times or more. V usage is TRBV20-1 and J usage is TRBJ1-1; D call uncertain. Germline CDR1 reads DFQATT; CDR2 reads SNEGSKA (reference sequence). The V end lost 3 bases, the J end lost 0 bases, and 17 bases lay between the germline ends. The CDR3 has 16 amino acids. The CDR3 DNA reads TGCAGTGCTAGTCCCCCTGGCAGCTATTTGAACACTGAAGCTTTCTTT. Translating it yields CSASPPGSYLNTEAFF.

CDR3 DNA sequence: TGTGCCAGCAGCTACGCCCAGGGCACAGATACGCAGTATTTT. Translating gives CASSYAQGTDTQYF. V gene TRBV7-2 combines with J gene TRBJ2-3; D ambiguous. The length of the CDR3 is 14 residues. V was clipped by 4 bases and J by 1 base, with 9 bases between them. Germline-derived CDR1 and CDR2 are SGHTA and FQGNSA.

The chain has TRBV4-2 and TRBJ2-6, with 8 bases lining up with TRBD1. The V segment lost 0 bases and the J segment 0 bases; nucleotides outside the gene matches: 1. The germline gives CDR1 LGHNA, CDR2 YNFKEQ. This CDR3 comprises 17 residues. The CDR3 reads CASSQDDRGSGANVLTF. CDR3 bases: TGTGCCAGCAGCCAAGACGACAGGGGCTCTGGGGCCAACGTCCTGACTTTC.

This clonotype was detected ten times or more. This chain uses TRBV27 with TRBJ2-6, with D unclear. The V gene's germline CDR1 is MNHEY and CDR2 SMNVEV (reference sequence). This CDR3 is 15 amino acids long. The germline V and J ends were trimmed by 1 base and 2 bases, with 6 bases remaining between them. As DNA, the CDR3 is TGTGCCAGCAGTTTATTGTCAGCTGGGGCCAACGTCCTGACTTTC. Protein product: CASSLLSAGANVLTF. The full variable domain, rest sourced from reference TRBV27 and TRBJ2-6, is EAQVTQNPRYLITVTGKKLTVTCSQNMNHEYMSWYRQDPGLGLRQIYYSMNVEVTDKGDVPEGYKVSRKEKRNFPLILESPSPNQTSLYFCASSLLSAGANVLTFGAGSRLTVL.